The 19 T cell receptor beta chains below all came from one sample that was sequenced in a study of Tregs in tolerant kidney transplant recipients. The protocol was immunoSEQ multiplex PCR, while the TCRdb copy is restricted to in-frame clones and leaves out a portion. The sample carries some 1,800 clones, roughly two fifths recorded once. Antigen specificity for these receptors is unknown. Input material: Tregs from blood cultured with allogeneic cells. Receptors were obtained from a human patient who received a combined kidney and bone marrow transplant. The graft donor may have contributed some T cells.

In regard to this clone: This sequence is one base from a far larger clone and is likely a read error. The chain uses TRBV5-1 and TRBJ1-6; TRBD1 matches 8 bases. CDR1 and CDR2 from the germline V gene are SGHRS and YFSETQ. The CDR3 is made up of 16 amino acids. Losses at the gene ends were 4 bases for V and 8 bases for J; bases not matched to a gene: 11. The CDR3 spells CASSLTPGGAHSPLHF. As DNA, the CDR3 is TGCGCCAGCAGCCTCACCCCAGGGGGCGCGCATTCACCCCTCCACTTT.

The table lists this clone with a few counts. This chain links TRBV30 with TRBJ2-3; unclear D gene. There are 13 residues in the CDR3. V lost 1 base to trimming and J lost 4 bases, with 9 bases between them. CDR1 GTSNPN and CDR2 SVGIG come from the germline V gene (reference sequence). CDR3: CAWSGAKSDTQYF. CDR3 in DNA: TGTGCCTGGAGTGGTGCTAAATCAGATACGCAGTATTTT.

This clone was found a few times. A far more abundant clone sits one base away, making this likely a read error. V gene TRBV5-6 combines with J gene TRBJ1-6, with 8 bases identical to TRBD1. CDR1 SGHDT and CDR2 YYEEEE come from the germline V gene. The V segment lost 4 bases and the J segment 8 bases; nucleotides outside the gene matches: 11. CDR3 length equals 16 residues. In DNA form, the CDR3 reads TGTGCCAGCAGCCTCACCCCAGGGGGCTCGCATTCACCCCTCCACTTT. It codes for CASSLTPGGSHSPLHF.

The rearrangement links TRBV11-2 to TRBJ1-2, with D perhaps matching TRBD1 (6 bases). V lost 7 bases to trimming and J lost 6 bases, with 21 bases between them. This CDR3 contains 15 residues. Germline CDR1 reads SGHAT; CDR2 reads FQNNGV. CDR3 coding DNA: TGTGCCAGCAACAGCTTAAGGGGCAGGGGACATGGCTACACCTTC. Its protein product is CASNSLRGRGHGYTF.

This clone occurred a few times. The rearrangement joins TRBV5-6 to TRBJ2-3; TRBD2 agrees at 9 bases. The CDR3 sequence is 17 residues long. Germline-derived CDR1 and CDR2 are SGHDT and YYEEEE. V lost 6 bases, J lost 1 base, and 12 bases stayed unmatched. CDR3 in DNA: TGTGCCAGCATCTCTTACGGACTAGCGTTCGGCACAGATACGCAGTATTTT. Protein product: CASISYGLAFGTDTQYF.

The rearrangement links TRBV6-9 to TRBJ1-2; TRBD1 is a possible D gene (5 bases). Germline V gene data show CDR1 as MNHGY and CDR2 as SVAAGI. CDR3 size: 14 residues. The V end lost 5 bases, the J end lost 2 bases, and 12 bases lay between the germline ends. For the CDR3, the DNA is TGTGCCAGCAGTGACGTGACAGAGAACTATGGCTACACCTTC. This encodes CASSDVTENYGYTF.

The chain uses TRBV2 and TRBJ1-2; maybe TRBD1 (5 bases). CDR3 size: 13 residues. The V and J ends lost 7 bases and 2 bases respectively, with 11 bases between them. Germline CDR1 SNHLY, CDR2 FYNNEI. The CDR3 loop reads CASTGLGNYGYTF. In DNA form, the CDR3 reads TGTGCCAGCACAGGGTTAGGGAACTATGGCTACACCTTC. Combining the CDR3 with reference TRBV2 and TRBJ1-2 gives the whole variable domain EPEVTQTPSHQVTQMGQEVILRCVPISNHLYFYWYRQILGQKVEFLVSFYNNEISEKSEIFDDQFSVERPDGSNFTLKIRSTKLEDSAMYFCASTGLGNYGYTFGSGTRLTVV.

This clone was detected once. Given a much more abundant clone one base away, this may be a read error. The chain has TRBV30 and TRBJ2-7, with 8 positions matching TRBD1. V lost 3 bases, J lost 5 bases, and 6 bases stayed unmatched. The CDR3 sequence is 13 residues long. Germline assignment: CDR1 GTSNPN and CDR2 SVGIG (reference sequence). CDR3 sequence reads: CAWRAPGGDEQYF. CDR3 in DNA: TGTGCCTGGAGAGCCCCAGGGGGCGACGAGCAGTACTTC.

V and J are TRBV4-1 and TRBJ1-2; tentative D call: TRBD1 (6 bases). Trimming took 0 bases from V and 8 from J, leaving 16 bases between them. The CDR3 length is 15 residues. Germline loops: CDR1 MGHRA, CDR2 YSYEKL. The CDR3: CASSQEPRGLEGYTF. The CDR3 DNA reads as TGCGCCAGCAGCCAAGAGCCCCGGGGGCTGGAAGGCTACACCTTC.

The V call is TRBV21-1, the J call TRBJ2-7; the table assigns TRBD2, which was not confirmed against the DNA. TRBV21-1 is reported as a pseudogene. The CDR3 is 16 amino acids. The CDR3 protein is CASSALVLHVLDEQYF. Written as DNA, the CDR3 is TGTGCCAGCAGTGCCCTAGTGCTACACGTGTTAGACGAGCAGTACTTC.

With regard to this clone: A far larger clone is one nucleotide away, so this likely arose from a read error. The chain has TRBV10-1 and TRBJ2-1; 8 nucleotides line up with TRBD2. The CDR3 loop spans 18 amino acids. In germline, CDR1 is WNHNN, CDR2 SYGVQD (reference sequence). Trimming cost V 2 bases and J 3 bases; bases outside gene matches: 12. CDR3 protein: CASSEVGRDGSGYNEQFF. DNA for the CDR3: TGCGCCAGCAGTGAGGTCGGGAGGGACGGGAGCGGCTACAATGAGCAGTTCTTC.

V is TRBV5-4 and J is TRBJ2-7; D is undetermined. CDR3 length: 15 amino acids. V lost 4 bases to trimming and J lost 1 base, with 15 bases between them. CDR1 and CDR2 from the germline V gene are SGHNT and YYREEE (reference sequence). CDR3 residues: CASSPDPKQSYEQYF. The CDR3 bases are TGTGCCAGCAGCCCCGATCCTAAACAGTCCTACGAGCAGTACTTC.

In its sample, this clone ranks as medium-sized. This chain links TRBV28 with TRBJ2-1, with D possibly TRBD1 on 5 matching bases. CDR3 length: 15 amino acids. V was cut by 2 bases and J by 4 bases, with 12 bases left in between. Germline CDR1 and CDR2: MDHEN and SYDVKM. CDR3 in DNA: TGTGCCAGCAGTTTAACCAGGGCAGCGTACAATGAGCAGTTCTTC. This translates into CASSLTRAAYNEQFF.

The chain is built from TRBV29-1 and TRBJ2-1; D not resolved. The germline CDR1 and CDR2 sequences are SQVTM and ANQGSEA. Between the trimmed V and J ends, which lost 3 bases and 0 bases, there was a span of 15 bases. The CDR3 sequence is 16 residues long. DNA of the CDR3: TGCAGCGTTGACTTAAGGGCCCAGAGCTCCTACAATGAGCAGTTCTTC. This encodes CSVDLRAQSSYNEQFF.

In its sample, this clone was seen a few times. This sequence may be a read error, since a much larger clone differs from it by one base. This chain connects TRBV7-9 to TRBJ2-1, with 7 bases identical to TRBD1. With 1 base clipped from V and 15 bases from J, the junction kept 6 bases outside the gene matches. This CDR3 is 12 amino acids long. Germline V gene data show CDR1 as SEHNR and CDR2 as FQNEAQ (reference sequence). The DNA of the CDR3 is TGTGCCAGCAGCTTAGAGGGGGCAGGGGGGTTCTTC. Protein product: CASSLEGAGGFF.

In the case of this clone: Other nucleotide sequences from this sample produce the same CDR3. The chain carries TRBV9 and TRBJ2-2, with TRBD2 identical over 8 bases. The CDR3 spans 18 residues. Germline CDR1 reads SGDLS; CDR2 reads YYNGEE. J was trimmed by 4 bases and V by 5 bases; bases with no gene match: 16. CDR3 sequence (DNA): TGTGCCAGCAGTTTTACTAGCGGAGGGGTGTTGTTCACCGGGGAGCTGTTTTTT. It yields the protein CASSFTSGGVLFTGELFF.

V usage is TRBV19 and J usage is TRBJ2-1; D gene uncertain. The CDR3 is 12 amino acids. Trimming left V 1 base short and J 8 bases short, with 6 bases between. Per the germline V gene, CDR1 is LNHDA and CDR2 is SQIVND (reference sequence). The CDR3 region is CASSIGLDEQFF. The CDR3 DNA reads TGTGCCAGTAGTATAGGACTGGATGAGCAGTTCTTC.

This clone came up a few times. Since a far larger clone is one base different, this is likely a read error. This chain uses TRBV5-6 with TRBJ1-2, with D possibly matching TRBD1 (5 bases). The CDR3 has 15 residues. Deletions cut 2 bases from V and 4 bases from J, with 15 bases between. Germline assignment: CDR1 SGHDT and CDR2 YYEEEE. The CDR3 sequence is CASSFGAGLSYGYTF. The CDR3 bases are TGTGCCAGCAGCTTTGGGGCAGGGCTTAGCTATGGCTACACCTTC.

This clone was picked up a small number of times. J is TRBJ2-1 and V is TRBV7-9; D not certain. V lost 1 base and J lost 7, with 17 bases in between. This CDR3 is 16 amino acids long. Germline CDR1 reads SEHNR; CDR2 reads FQNEAQ (reference sequence). The CDR3 sequence is CASSLGSLSLRNEQFF. The DNA of the CDR3 is TGTGCCAGCAGCTTAGGGTCCCTCTCCCTTCGGAATGAGCAGTTCTTC.